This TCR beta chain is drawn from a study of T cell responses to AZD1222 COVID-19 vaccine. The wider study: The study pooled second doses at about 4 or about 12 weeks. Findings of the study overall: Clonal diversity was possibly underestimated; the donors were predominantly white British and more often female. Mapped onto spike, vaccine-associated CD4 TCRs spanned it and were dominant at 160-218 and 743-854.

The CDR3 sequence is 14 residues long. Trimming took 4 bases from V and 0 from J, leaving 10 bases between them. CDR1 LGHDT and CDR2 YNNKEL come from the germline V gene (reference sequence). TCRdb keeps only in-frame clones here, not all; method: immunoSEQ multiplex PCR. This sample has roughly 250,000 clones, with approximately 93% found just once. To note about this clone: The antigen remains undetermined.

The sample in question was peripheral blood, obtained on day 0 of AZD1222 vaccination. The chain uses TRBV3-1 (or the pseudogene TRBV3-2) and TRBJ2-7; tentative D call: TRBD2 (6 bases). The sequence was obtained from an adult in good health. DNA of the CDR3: TGTGCCAGCAGCCCAGCGGGTGGCTCCTACGAGCAGTACTTC. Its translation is CASSPAGGSYEQYF.